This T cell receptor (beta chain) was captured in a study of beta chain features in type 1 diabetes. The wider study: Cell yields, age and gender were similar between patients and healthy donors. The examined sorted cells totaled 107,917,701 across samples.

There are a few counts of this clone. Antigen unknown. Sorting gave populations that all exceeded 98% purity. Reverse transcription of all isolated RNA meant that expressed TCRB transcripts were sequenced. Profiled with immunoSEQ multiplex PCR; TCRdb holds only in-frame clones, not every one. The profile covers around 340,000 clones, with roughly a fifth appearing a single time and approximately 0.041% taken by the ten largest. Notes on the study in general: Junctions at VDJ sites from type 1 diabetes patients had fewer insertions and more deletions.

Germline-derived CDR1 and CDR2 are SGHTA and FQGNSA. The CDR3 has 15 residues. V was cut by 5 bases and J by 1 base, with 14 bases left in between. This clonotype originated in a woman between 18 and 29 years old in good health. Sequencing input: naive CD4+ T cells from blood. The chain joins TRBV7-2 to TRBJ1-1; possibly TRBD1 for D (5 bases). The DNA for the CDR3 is TGTGCCAGCAGCGGAGATGGCAGGGCGAACACTGAAGCTTTCTTT. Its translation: CASSGDGRANTEAFF. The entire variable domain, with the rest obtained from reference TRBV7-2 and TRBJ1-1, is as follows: GAGVSQSPSNKVTEKGKDVELRCDPISGHTALYWYRQSLGQGLEFLIYFQGNSAPDKSGLPSDRFSAERTGGSVSTLTIQRTQQEDSAVYLCASSGDGRANTEAFFGQGTRLTVV.